Below, 32 T cell receptor beta chains from the same sample are listed, as sequenced in a study of CD8+ T cells in alopecia areata. Extracted from the samples, RNA was reverse transcribed into cDNA to serve as the sequencing template. The table came from immunoSEQ multiplex PCR; TCRdb's copy has only in-frame clones and leaves some out. The table records 55,000 to 65,000 clones, about 40% of them present only once. Sequencing input: NKG2D-low CD8+ T cells sorted from blood. Receptors originate from a human donor with alopecia areata.

The chain's CDR3 is CASSLRVEDYNEQFF. The DNA for the CDR3 is TGTGCCAGCAGCTTACGAGTGGAGGATTACAATGAGCAGTTCTTC. The chain links TRBV7-6 to TRBJ2-1; a possible D gene is TRBD2 (5 bases). Trimming left V 2 bases short and J 4 bases short, with 12 bases between. The CDR3 runs to 15 residues. In germline, CDR1 is SGHVS, CDR2 FNYEAQ. Filled out from reference TRBV7-6 and TRBJ2-1, the complete variable domain reads GAGVSQSPRYKVTKRGQDVALRCDPISGHVSLYWYRQALGQGPEFLTYFNYEAQQDKSGLPNDRFSAERPEGSISTLTIQRTEQRDSAMYRCASSLRVEDYNEQFFGPGTRLTVL.

CDR3 sequence reads: CASSLYRVGETQYF. The CDR3 nucleotides are TGTGCCAGCAGCTTATATCGCGTGGGGGAGACCCAGTACTTC. The gene calls are TRBV7-2 and TRBJ2-5; D not resolved. In germline, CDR1 is SGHTA, CDR2 FQGNSA. The germline V and J ends were trimmed by 2 bases and 5 bases, with 12 bases remaining between them. The CDR3 consists of 14 residues. The whole variable domain, filled in from reference TRBV7-2 and TRBJ2-5, reads GAGVSQSPSNKVTEKGKDVELRCDPISGHTALYWYRQSLGQGLEFLIYFQGNSAPDKSGLPSDRFSAERTGGSVSTLTIQRTQQEDSAVYLCASSLYRVGETQYFGPGTRLLVL.

This clone was found a few times. V gene TRBV29-1 combines with J gene TRBJ2-3, with 7 bases fitting TRBD2. This CDR3 spans 10 amino acids. V lost 7 bases and J lost 7; bases outside the gene matches: 2. Germline CDR1 reads SQVTM; CDR2 reads ANQGSEA. The CDR3 here is CSGGGNTQYF. In nucleotides, the CDR3 is TGCAGCGGGGGGGGGAATACGCAGTATTTT.

The V call is TRBV13, the J call TRBJ2-3; D unresolved. V was clipped by 5 bases and J by 2 bases, with 2 bases between them. Germline V gene sequence: CDR1 PRHDT, CDR2 FYEKMQ (reference sequence). CDR3 length equals 11 residues. The CDR3 sequence is CASSATDTQYF. CDR3 nucleotides: TGTGCCAGCAGCGCCACAGATACGCAGTATTTT.

This CDR3 reads CAWIEGYEQYF. CDR3 coding DNA: TGTGCCTGGATAGAAGGCTACGAGCAGTACTTC. The rearrangement links TRBV30 to TRBJ2-7; D gene uncertain. The CDR3 has 11 amino acids. Germline CDR1 GTSNPN, CDR2 SVGIG (reference sequence). The V gene lost 4 bases and the J gene lost 3 bases, with 7 bases spanning the gap.

This clone occurred a few times. V gene TRBV6-4 combines with J gene TRBJ2-3; 9 bases agree with TRBD1. The V gene's germline CDR1 is MRHNA and CDR2 SNTAGT. The V and J ends lost 0 bases and 4 bases, in that order; junction bases with no gene match: 5. The CDR3 loop spans 16 amino acids. In DNA form, the CDR3 reads TGTGCCAGCAGTGACTCGGTACAGGGGGCGGCAGATACGCAGTATTTT. The encoded protein is CASSDSVQGAADTQYF.

The rearrangement joins TRBV27 to TRBJ2-1; D gene ambiguous. The CDR3 consists of 11 residues. The germline gives CDR1 MNHEY, CDR2 SMNVEV (reference sequence). V lost 5 bases to trimming and J lost 5 bases, with 4 bases between them. Written as DNA, the CDR3 is TGTGCCAGCAGTGTGAACAATGAGCAGTTCTTC. This sequence encodes CASSVNNEQFF.

The rearrangement uses TRBV29-1 and TRBJ2-5, with D possibly TRBD2 on 5 matching bases. The CDR3 runs 12 residues. Germline V CDR1 and CDR2: SQVTM, ANQGSEA. The V end lost 6 bases, the J end lost 1 base, and 9 bases lay between the germline ends. The DNA of the CDR3 is TGCAGCGTCACCGGGATCCAAGAGACCCAGTACTTC. It codes for CSVTGIQETQYF.

This sequence joins TRBV30 and TRBJ2-5; TRBD2 aligns across 11 bases. J gave up 0 bases and V 1 base, and 4 bases lay outside the gene matches. CDR3 length: 16 residues. Germline CDR1 reads GTSNPN; CDR2 reads SVGIG (reference sequence). CDR3 coding DNA: TGTGCCTGGAGTGGAGGGACTAGCGGATACCAAGAGACCCAGTACTTC. Translation: CAWSGGTSGYQETQYF.

The rearrangement joins TRBV9 to TRBJ2-5, with 12 bases fitting TRBD2. Per germline, CDR1 SGDLS and CDR2 YYNGEE. The CDR3 is made up of 15 amino acids. V dropped 3 bases and J dropped 4; count of bases not matched to a gene: 4. The CDR3 DNA follows: TGTGCCAGCAGCGCTAGCGGGGGGGCCTCAGAGACCCAGTACTTC. This gives the protein CASSASGGASETQYF.

There are a few counts of this clone. The chain joins TRBV7-9 to TRBJ1-1, with D perhaps TRBD1 (5 bases). CDR1 and CDR2 (germline): SEHNR, FQNEAQ (reference sequence). The V end was cut by 5 bases, the J end by 0 bases, with 10 bases between. The CDR3 runs 14 residues. CDR3 sequence (DNA): TGTGCCAGCAGCCCCGACAGTATGAACACTGAAGCTTTCTTT. Translated: CASSPDSMNTEAFF.

This clone was recorded a few times. The chain employs TRBV14 and TRBJ1-2; 9 bases are shared with TRBD1. The CDR3 is 15 residues long. Germline-derived CDR1 and CDR2 are SGHDN and FVKESK. Unmatched junction bases numbered 9, after V lost 4 bases and J lost 6 bases. DNA of the CDR3: TGTGCCAGCAGCCTGGGGACAGGGCTTTCGAATGGCTACACCTTC. This encodes CASSLGTGLSNGYTF.

V is TRBV28 and J is TRBJ2-7; TRBD2 might be the D (7 bases). With 3 bases removed from V and 4 bases from J, the gap between germline ends came to 22 bases. The V gene's germline CDR1 is MDHEN and CDR2 SYDVKM. The CDR3 runs to 17 residues. CDR3 sequence (DNA): TGTGCCAGCAGTTTCAGGGGAGGGCTCCTCTCTCTTTACGAGCAGTACTTC. This encodes CASSFRGGLLSLYEQYF. Full variable domain (outside the CDR3, taken from reference TRBV28 and TRBJ2-7): DVKVTQSSRYLVKRTGEKVFLECVQDMDHENMFWYRQDPGLGLRLIYFSYDVKMKEKGDIPEGYSVSREKKERFSLILESASTNQTSMYLCASSFRGGLLSLYEQYFGPGTRLTVT.

This rearrangement joins TRBV7-2 to TRBJ1-2, with unresolved D. There are 12 residues in the CDR3. Germline CDR1 reads SGHTA; CDR2 reads FQGNSA. V dropped 5 bases and J dropped 6 bases, with 10 bases sitting between them. In nucleotides, the CDR3 is TGTGCCAGCAGCGGCAGATCAGATGGCTACACCTTC. This codes for CASSGRSDGYTF. The entire variable domain, with the rest obtained from reference TRBV7-2 and TRBJ1-2, is as follows: GAGVSQSPSNKVTEKGKDVELRCDPISGHTALYWYRQSLGQGLEFLIYFQGNSAPDKSGLPSDRFSAERTGGSVSTLTIQRTQQEDSAVYLCASSGRSDGYTFGSGTRLTVV.

This clone came up a few times. CDR3 region: CASLGTADEAFF. CDR3 nucleotide sequence: TGTGCCAGCCTAGGGACGGCGGACGAAGCTTTCTTT. V is TRBV7-9 and J is TRBJ1-1, with D tentatively TRBD1 (5 bases). Germline assignment: CDR1 SEHNR and CDR2 FQNEAQ (reference sequence). Between the trimmed V and J ends, which lost 8 bases and 8 bases, there was a span of 15 bases. The CDR3 has 12 residues.

This chain connects TRBV7-9 to TRBJ2-2; D remains ambiguous. Trimming left V 4 bases short and J 7 bases short, with 13 bases between. The CDR3 is 14 residues long. Per the germline V gene, CDR1 is SEHNR and CDR2 is FQNEAQ (reference sequence). This CDR3 is CASSSRREVGELFF. In DNA, the CDR3 is TGTGCCAGCAGCTCCCGACGTGAAGTCGGGGAGCTGTTTTTT.

The genes are TRBV5-6 and TRBJ2-3; 8 bases fit TRBD2. V shed 2 bases and J 4 bases; nucleotides not matched to a gene: 3. The CDR3 is 14 residues long. CDR1 and CDR2 from the germline V gene are SGHDT and YYEEEE. The CDR3 reads CASSLVRGADTQYF. Here the CDR3 DNA reads TGTGCCAGCAGCTTAGTGCGGGGGGCAGATACGCAGTATTTT. Based on the CDR3 plus reference TRBV5-6 and TRBJ2-3, the full variable domain is DAGVTQSPTHLIKTRGQQVTLRCSPKSGHDTVSWYQQALGQGPQFIFQYYEEEERQRGNFPDRFSGHQFPNYSSELNVNALLLGDSALYLCASSLVRGADTQYFGPGTRLTVL.

The chain combines TRBV27 with TRBJ2-4; 9 bases line up with TRBD1. Trimming removed 4 bases from V and 8 bases from J; junction bases left unmatched: 12. Germline CDR1 MNHEY, CDR2 SMNVEV (reference sequence). The CDR3 spans 16 residues. The CDR3 loop is CASSSRDRAPAYIQYF. The CDR3 nucleotides are TGTGCCAGCAGTTCCCGGGACAGGGCCCCGGCGTACATTCAGTACTTC.

The chain links TRBV4-1 to TRBJ2-2; a possible D gene is TRBD2 (5 bases). The CDR3 has 16 residues. Germline V gene data show CDR1 as MGHRA and CDR2 as YSYEKL. Between the trimmed V and J ends, which lost 4 bases and 1 base, there was a span of 13 bases. CDR3 in DNA: TGCGCCAGCAGCCCCTTGGAGCGGAGGAACACCGGGGAGCTGTTTTTT. Its protein product is CASSPLERRNTGELFF.

This clone was recorded a few times. The V and J genes are TRBV7-9 and TRBJ2-1, with 10 bases lining up with TRBD2. The V gene's germline CDR1 is SEHNR and CDR2 FQNEAQ (reference sequence). The V gene end was trimmed by 11 bases and the J gene end by 4 bases; junction bases not matched to a gene: 8. This CDR3 contains 14 residues. CDR3: CAGTQREGYNEQFF. The CDR3 coding sequence is TGTGCCGGGACCCAGCGGGAGGGTTACAATGAGCAGTTCTTC.

There are a few counts of this clone. CDR3 in DNA: TGTGCCAGCAGCGGATCTAGCACAGATACGCAGTATTTT. It encodes CASSGSSTDTQYF. V gene TRBV5-6 combines with J gene TRBJ2-3; D call uncertain. The CDR3 contains 13 residues. The V and J ends lost 4 bases and 0 bases respectively, with 6 bases between them. Germline CDR1 SGHDT, CDR2 YYEEEE.

The chain uses TRBV10-3 and TRBJ2-7, with 10 bases fitting TRBD1. This CDR3 contains 14 residues. J lost 3 bases, V lost 10 bases, and 9 bases had no gene match. Germline CDR1 is ENHRY and CDR2 is SYGVKD. The CDR3 region is CATMQGQGFYEQYF. The CDR3 nucleotides are TGTGCCACGATGCAGGGACAGGGGTTCTACGAGCAGTACTTC.

This chain links TRBV30 with TRBJ1-4; a weak D match, TRBD1 (6 bases). This CDR3 region has 16 residues. V shed 2 bases and J shed 0 bases, with 13 bases lying between them. The V gene's germline CDR1 is GTSNPN and CDR2 SVGIG (reference sequence). CDR3 DNA sequence: TGTGCCTGGAGTCGGGGGACACAAGCAACTAATGAAAAACTGTTTTTT. Amino acid sequence: CAWSRGTQATNEKLFF.

This sequence joins TRBV29-1 and TRBJ2-1; D uncertain. Trimming removed 0 bases from V and 6 bases from J, with 15 bases in between. The germline V gene has CDR1 SQVTM and CDR2 ANQGSEA. The CDR3 has 15 residues. CDR3 loop: CSVEDNKVSANEQFF. The DNA for the CDR3 is TGCAGCGTTGAAGATAATAAGGTTTCCGCCAATGAGCAGTTCTTC.

The genes are TRBV19 and TRBJ2-1; 7 positions match TRBD2. Germline V gene lookup returns CDR1 LNHDA and CDR2 SQIVND (reference sequence). Losses at the gene ends were 5 bases for V and 6 bases for J; bases not matched to a gene: 10. The CDR3 consists of 15 residues. CDR3 nucleotides: TGTGCCAGTAGTCCATGGGAGGGAGTAGGCAATGAGCAGTTCTTC. Protein sequence: CASSPWEGVGNEQFF.

This chain uses TRBV29-1 with TRBJ2-7, with a tentative D call TRBD1 (6 bases). CDR1 is SQVTM and CDR2 is ANQGSEA in the germline V gene. V lost 4 bases and J lost 5, with 18 bases in between. The CDR3 is made up of 14 amino acids. The CDR3 bases are TGCAGCGTTGCTGGACAGATCTCCGGAAACGAGCAGTACTTC. This codes for CSVAGQISGNEQYF.

The chain uses TRBV27 and TRBJ2-7; 10 nucleotides align to TRBD2. Germline values: CDR1 MNHEY, CDR2 SMNVEV (reference sequence). Trimming cost V 5 bases and J 2 bases; bases outside gene matches: 6. CDR3 size: 15 residues. DNA for the CDR3: TGTGCCAGCAGTCCGCGGACTAGCGGTACCTACGAGCAGTACTTC. Translating gives CASSPRTSGTYEQYF.

This clone was counted only a few times. The chain links TRBV27 to TRBJ2-5, with D tentatively TRBD2 (6 bases). This CDR3 is 13 amino acids long. Looked up from germline, CDR1 is MNHEY and CDR2 is SMNVEV (reference sequence). V was pared by 8 bases and J by 2 bases, with 12 bases between. In DNA, the CDR3 is TGTGCCAGCCAGACGGGAGTACAAGAGACCCAGTACTTC. It translates to CASQTGVQETQYF.

There are a few counts of this clone. V and J are TRBV28 and TRBJ1-1; 7 bases line up with TRBD1. The CDR3 covers 14 residues. The V gene's germline CDR1 is MDHEN and CDR2 SYDVKM. Trimming took 6 bases from V and 0 from J; bases not matched to a gene: 4. CDR3 amino acids: CASSFRGVNTEAFF. The DNA of the CDR3 is TGTGCCAGCAGCTTCAGGGGGGTGAACACTGAAGCTTTCTTT.

This clone was detected only a few times. The chain links TRBV29-1 to TRBJ1-2, with a weak D call TRBD1 (5 bases). CDR1 SQVTM and CDR2 ANQGSEA come from the germline V gene. The CDR3 spans 14 residues. V lost 6 bases to trimming and J lost 4 bases, with 18 bases between them. The CDR3 loop reads CSVGRDGQAYGYTF. The CDR3 coding sequence is TGCAGCGTCGGACGGGACGGCCAGGCCTATGGCTACACCTTC. The variable domain in full, with the rest retrieved from reference TRBV29-1 and TRBJ1-2, is SAVISQKPSRDICQRGTSLTIQCQVDSQVTMMFWYRQQPGQSLTLIATANQGSEATYESGFVIDKFPISRPNLTFSTLTVSNMSPEDSSIYLCSVGRDGQAYGYTFGSGTRLTVV.

The genes are TRBV2 and TRBJ2-1; 7 bases are a match to TRBD2. In germline, CDR1 is SNHLY, CDR2 FYNNEI. The J segment lost 8 bases and the V segment lost 1 base, leaving 8 bases of the junction unmatched. This CDR3 is built from 15 residues. CDR3 coding DNA: TGTGCCAGCAGTGAAGTCGGCCTAGCGGTGGATGAGCAGTTCTTC. Protein sequence: CASSEVGLAVDEQFF.

This clone was found a few times. The chain couples TRBV28 to TRBJ2-5; D unresolved. The V gene's germline CDR1 is MDHEN and CDR2 SYDVKM. V dropped 4 bases and J dropped 5 bases, with 14 bases sitting between them. The CDR3 covers 14 residues. In DNA, the CDR3 is TGTGCCAGCAGTTGGGGTGAGGTTGGTGAGACCCAGTACTTC. This gives the protein CASSWGEVGETQYF.